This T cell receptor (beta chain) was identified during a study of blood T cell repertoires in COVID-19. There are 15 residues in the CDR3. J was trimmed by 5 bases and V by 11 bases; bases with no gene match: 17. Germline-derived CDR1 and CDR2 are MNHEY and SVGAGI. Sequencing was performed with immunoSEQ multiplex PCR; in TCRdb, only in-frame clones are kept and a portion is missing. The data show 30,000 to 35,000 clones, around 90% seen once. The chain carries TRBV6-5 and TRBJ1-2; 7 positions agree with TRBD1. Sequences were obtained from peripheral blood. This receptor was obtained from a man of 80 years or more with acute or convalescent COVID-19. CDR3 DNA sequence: TGTGCCGGGTTAGACAGGGCCCGCTCGAATTATGGCTACACCTTC. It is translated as CAGLDRARSNYGYTF.